This T cell receptor (beta chain) was documented in a study of T cell responses to AZD1222 COVID-19 vaccine. Trimming shortened V by 6 bases and J by 5 bases, and 19 bases separated the two germline ends. Germline V CDR1 and CDR2: MNHEY, SVGAGI. The CDR3 has 15 residues. Assay: immunoSEQ multiplex PCR; the TCRdb copy retains only in-frame clones and omits some. The sample lists about 150,000 clones; roughly nine tenths were seen once. Sequenced material: peripheral blood, taken on day 0 of AZD1222 vaccination. The V and J genes are TRBV6-5 and TRBJ1-2; D might be TRBD1 (6 bases). The sequence derives from an adult in good health. The CDR3 reads CASRNILGGGYGYTF. Here the CDR3 DNA reads TGTGCCAGCAGAAACATCCTGGGAGGGGGATATGGCTACACCTTC.